A single T cell receptor beta chain is shown here with its context. Its target is unknown. Germline CDR1 GTSNPN, CDR2 SVGIG (reference sequence). V shed 2 bases and J shed 2 bases, with 6 bases lying between them. The CDR3 has 12 amino acids. These data belong to a study of cytomegalovirus exposure and HLA in healthy donors. General study findings and limits: A classifier reportedly called cytomegalovirus status with high sensitivity and specificity. Follow-up analysis later connected one missense variant in DCLRE1C with trimming of TCR beta V- and J-genes.

The PCR ran on 60 Vbeta and 13 Jbeta primers. Sequencing used immunoSEQ multiplex PCR; TCRdb keeps in-frame clones, though not all of them. Its listing shows over 100,000 clones. The clonotype was recovered from a man aged 35 to 55 in good health and CMV-seropositive. The V gene is TRBV30, the J gene TRBJ1-1; no clear D. The sequencing sample was made of PBMCs. This CDR3 is CAWSNSNTEAFF. The CDR3 DNA is TGTGCCTGGAGTAATAGTAACACTGAAGCTTTCTTT.